Sequencing of this T cell receptor beta chain was carried out in a study of blood T cell repertoires in COVID-19. Whole-study context: From the United States, Italy and Spain came samples of acute and convalescent COVID-19. PBMCs, B-cell-depleted T cells, or T cells were the source of the cDNA or gDNA that made up the material.

The table came from immunoSEQ multiplex PCR; TCRdb's copy has only in-frame clones and leaves some out. The table includes under 200,000 clones, around 90% detected once. In germline, CDR1 is SGHDN, CDR2 FVKESK. V was pared by 5 bases and J by 3 bases, with 9 bases of the junction left unmatched. The CDR3 has 16 residues. This receptor was identified in a man aged 45-60 years with acute or convalescent COVID-19. Input material: peripheral blood. The chain links TRBV14 to TRBJ2-2, with 7 bases identical to TRBD2. This chain's CDR3 is CASSELGGGDTGELFF. In DNA, the CDR3 is TGTGCCAGCAGCGAACTCGGGGGAGGGGACACCGGGGAGCTGTTTTTT. The complete variable domain, with remaining parts taken from reference TRBV14 and TRBJ2-2, reads EAGVTQFPSHSVIEKGQTVTLRCDPISGHDNLYWYRRVMGKEIKFLLHFVKESKQDESGMPNNRFLAERTGGTYSTLKVQPAELEDSGVYFCASSELGGGDTGELFFGEGSRLTVL.